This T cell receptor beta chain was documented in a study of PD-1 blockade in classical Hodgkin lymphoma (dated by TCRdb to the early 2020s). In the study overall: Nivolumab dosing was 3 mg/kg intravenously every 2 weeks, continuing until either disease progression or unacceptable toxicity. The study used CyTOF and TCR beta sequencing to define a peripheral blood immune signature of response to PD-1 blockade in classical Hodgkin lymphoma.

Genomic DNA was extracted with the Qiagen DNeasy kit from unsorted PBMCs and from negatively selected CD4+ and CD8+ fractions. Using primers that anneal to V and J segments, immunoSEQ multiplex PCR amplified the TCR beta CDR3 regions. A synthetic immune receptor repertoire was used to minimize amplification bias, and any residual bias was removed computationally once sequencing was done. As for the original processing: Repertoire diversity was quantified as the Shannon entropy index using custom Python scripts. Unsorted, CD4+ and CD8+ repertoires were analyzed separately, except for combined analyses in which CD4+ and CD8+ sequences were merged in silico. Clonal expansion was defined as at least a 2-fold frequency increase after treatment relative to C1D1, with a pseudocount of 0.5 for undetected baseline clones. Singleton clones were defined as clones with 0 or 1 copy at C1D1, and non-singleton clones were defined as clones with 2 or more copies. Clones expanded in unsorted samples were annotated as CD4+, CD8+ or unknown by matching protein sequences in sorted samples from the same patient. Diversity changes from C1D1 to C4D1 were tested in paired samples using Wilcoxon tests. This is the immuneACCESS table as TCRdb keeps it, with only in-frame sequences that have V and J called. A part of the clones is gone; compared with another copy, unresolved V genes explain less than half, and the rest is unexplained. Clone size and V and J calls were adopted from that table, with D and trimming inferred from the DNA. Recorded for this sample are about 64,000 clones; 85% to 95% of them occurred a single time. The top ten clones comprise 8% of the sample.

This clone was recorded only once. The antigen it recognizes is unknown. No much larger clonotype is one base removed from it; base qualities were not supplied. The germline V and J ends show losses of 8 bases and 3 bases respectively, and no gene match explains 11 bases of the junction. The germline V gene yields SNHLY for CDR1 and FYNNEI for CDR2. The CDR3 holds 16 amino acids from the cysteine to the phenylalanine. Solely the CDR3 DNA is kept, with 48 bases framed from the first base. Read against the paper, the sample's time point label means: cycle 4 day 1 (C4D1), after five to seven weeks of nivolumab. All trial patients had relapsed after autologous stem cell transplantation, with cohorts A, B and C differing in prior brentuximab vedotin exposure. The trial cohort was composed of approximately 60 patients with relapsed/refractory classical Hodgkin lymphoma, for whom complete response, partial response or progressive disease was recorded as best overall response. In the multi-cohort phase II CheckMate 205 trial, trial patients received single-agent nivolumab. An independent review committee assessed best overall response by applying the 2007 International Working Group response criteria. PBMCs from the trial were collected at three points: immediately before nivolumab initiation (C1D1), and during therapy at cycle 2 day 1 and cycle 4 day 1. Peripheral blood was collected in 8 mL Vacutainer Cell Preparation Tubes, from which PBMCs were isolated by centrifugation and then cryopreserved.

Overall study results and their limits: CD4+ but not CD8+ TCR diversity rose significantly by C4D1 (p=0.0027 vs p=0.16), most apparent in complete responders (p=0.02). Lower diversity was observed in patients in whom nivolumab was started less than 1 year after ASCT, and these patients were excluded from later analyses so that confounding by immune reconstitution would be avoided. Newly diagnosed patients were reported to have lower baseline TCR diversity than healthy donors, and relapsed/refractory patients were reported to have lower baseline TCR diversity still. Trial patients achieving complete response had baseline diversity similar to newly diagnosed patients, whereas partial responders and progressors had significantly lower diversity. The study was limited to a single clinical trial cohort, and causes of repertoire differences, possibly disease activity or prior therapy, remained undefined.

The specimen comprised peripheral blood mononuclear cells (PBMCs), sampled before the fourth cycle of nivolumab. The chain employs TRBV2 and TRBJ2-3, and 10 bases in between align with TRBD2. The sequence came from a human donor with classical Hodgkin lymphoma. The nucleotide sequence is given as TGTGCCAGCGATTCCCCTAGCGGGGGCGGGACAGATACGCAGTATTTT. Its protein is CASDSPSGGGTDTQYF. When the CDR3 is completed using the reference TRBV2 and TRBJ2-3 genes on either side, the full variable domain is EPEVTQTPSHQVTQMGQEVILRCVPISNHLYFYWYRQILGQKVEFLVSFYNNEISEKSEIFDDQFSVERPDGSNFTLKIRSTKLEDSAMYFCASDSPSGGGTDTQYFGPGTRLTVL.